This is a list of T cell receptor beta chains from one sample in a study of chemoradiotherapy in HPV16-positive cancers. Profiling relied on immunoSEQ multiplex PCR, and the TCRdb table lists in-frame clones only, not all of them. Of under 20,000 clones detected, nearly 80% appear once; the ten largest clones hold approximately 11%. Sample collection occurred from a patient who underwent chemoradiotherapy. These receptors came from a human donor with HPV-associated anogenital cancer. The CDR3 runs from the conserved cysteine through the conserved F or W. D genes are given only for firm matches. For some rows the clone size is stated as once, few or many, or as a class when expanded; others skip it.

TRBV28,TRBJ2-5,-,-,CASSLSGLPQETQYF,TGTGCCAGCAGTTTGTCCGGTCTCCCGCAAGAGACCCAGTACTTC
TRBV28,TRBJ2-7,-,-,CASSLSGTPSYEQYF,TGTGCCAGCAGTTTATCCGGGACACCATCCTACGAGCAGTACTTC
TRBV19,TRBJ1-5,-,-,CASSIDLGSGNQPQHF,TGTGCCAGTAGTATAGATCTGGGAAGCGGCAATCAGCCCCAGCATTTT
TRBV11-1,TRBJ2-3,-,-,CASSPYPIMRGTDTQYF,TGTGCCAGCAGCCCTTACCCTATCATGAGAGGCACAGATACGCAGTATTTT
TRBV2,TRBJ1-1,TRBD1,-,CASSEEGAGGFEAFF,TGTGCCAGCAGTGAAGAGGGGGCAGGGGGCTTTGAAGCTTTCTTT
TRBV5-1,TRBJ1-1,-,once,CASSYGGAEAFF,TGCGCCAGCAGCTACGGTGGGGCTGAAGCTTTCTTT
TRBV28,TRBJ1-4,-,-,CASSLRATNEKLFF,TGTGCCAGCAGTCTCAGGGCGACTAATGAAAAACTGTTTTTT
TRBV2,TRBJ2-1,-,-,CASSEALRGKYNEQFF,TGTGCCAGCAGTGAAGCGCTACGGGGGAAGTACAATGAGCAGTTCTTC
TRBV19,TRBJ1-5,-,-,CASSSRAGQHF,TGTGCCAGTAGTTCGCGGGCAGGTCAGCATTTT
TRBV5-1,TRBJ2-3,-,-,CASSFRDTDTQYF,TGCGCCAGCAGCTTTAGGGACACAGATACGCAGTATTTT
TRBV2,TRBJ2-2,-,-,CASRGSPAGELFF,TGTGCCAGCAGGGGGAGTCCCGCCGGGGAGCTGTTTTTT
TRBV28,TRBJ1-1,-,-,CASTAQGSFKEAFF,TGTGCCAGCACCGCCCAGGGGAGTTTTAAAGAAGCTTTCTTT
TRBV27,TRBJ2-7,-,-,CASSLSQGTYEQYF,TGTGCCAGCAGTTTATCTCAGGGAACCTACGAGCAGTACTTC
TRBV5-1,TRBJ1-1,-,-,CASSLGSGNTEAFF,TGCGCCAGCAGCTTGGGGTCCGGGAACACTGAAGCTTTCTTT
TRBV5-1,TRBJ2-1,TRBD2,-,CASSLRLAGGREQFF,TGCGCCAGCAGCTTGAGACTAGCGGGGGGGCGAGAGCAGTTCTTC
TRBV6-5,TRBJ2-1,TRBD1,-,CASSSGTGSYNEQFF,TGTGCCAGCAGTTCCGGGACAGGGTCCTACAATGAGCAGTTCTTC
TRBV5-1,TRBJ2-3,-,-,CASSPFGLQDTQYF,TGCGCCAGCAGCCCCTTTGGGCTGCAAGATACGCAGTATTTT
TRBV9,TRBJ2-2,-,-,CASSVVPDRKRTGELFF,TGTGCCAGCAGCGTAGTCCCTGACAGAAAGAGGACCGGGGAGCTGTTTTTT
TRBV10-3,TRBJ2-3,TRBD1,-,CAISDKGASTDTQYF,TGTGCCATCAGCGACAAGGGGGCTAGCACAGATACGCAGTATTTT
TRBV6-1,TRBJ2-1,-,-,CASSERPGVDEQFF,TGTGCCAGCAGTGAACGTCCGGGGGTCGATGAGCAGTTCTTC
TRBV7-2,TRBJ2-1,-,once,CASSHIGGYEQFF,TGTGCCAGCAGCCACATTGGGGGTTATGAGCAGTTCTTC
TRBV18,TRBJ1-2,TRBD1,-,CASSRTGERQGYTF,TGTGCCAGCTCCCGGACAGGGGAGAGGCAAGGCTACACCTTC
TRBV5-6,TRBJ1-5,TRBD1,few,CASSFWDREDQPQHF,TGTGCCAGCAGCTTCTGGGACAGGGAGGATCAGCCCCAGCATTTT
TRBV15,TRBJ1-2,-,-,CATSPGVVGNYGYTF,TGTGCCACCAGCCCTGGGGTAGTAGGTAACTATGGCTACACCTTC
TRBV18,TRBJ2-3,-,-,CASSPPVNTDTQYF,TGTGCCAGCTCACCACCGGTGAACACAGATACGCAGTATTTT
TRBV21-1,TRBJ2-7,-,few,CASSTWGLTSYEQYF,TGTGCCAGCAGCACATGGGGCTTAACATCCTACGAGCAGTACTTC
TRBV5-1,TRBJ1-5,-,-,CASSLETGNQPQHF,TGCGCCAGCAGCTTGGAGACAGGCAATCAGCCCCAGCATTTT
TRBV6-5,TRBJ2-2,-,once,CASAFNTGELFF,TGTGCCAGCGCATTTAACACCGGGGAGCTGTTTTTT
TRBV30,TRBJ1-2,TRBD1,-,CAGYRQGFLDGYTF,TGTGCCGGGTATCGACAGGGGTTCCTTGATGGCTACACCTTC
TRBV7-2,TRBJ2-1,-,few,CASSPPNYNEQFF,TGTGCCAGCAGCCCACCCAATTACAATGAGCAGTTCTTC
TRBV27,TRBJ2-7,-,-,CASSIPGIWEQYF,TGTGCCAGCAGTATCCCAGGGATATGGGAGCAGTACTTC
TRBV7-2,TRBJ1-2,TRBD1,-,CASSRTGGWYGYTF,TGTGCCAGCAGCCGGACAGGGGGCTGGTATGGCTACACCTTC
TRBV10-3,TRBJ1-6,-,-,CAISVWGGQF,TGTGCCATCAGTGTATGGGGCGGACAGTTT
TRBV4-3,TRBJ1-6,-,-,CASSQRPGRSNSPLHF,TGCGCCAGCAGCCAGAGACCGGGACGGTCTAATTCACCCCTCCACTTT
TRBV5-1,TRBJ2-2,TRBD2,few,CASRESSGDTGELFF,TGCGCCAGCAGGGAGTCTAGCGGGGACACCGGGGAGCTGTTTTTT
TRBV29-1,TRBJ2-7,-,once,CSVEDQWAGRYF,TGCAGCGTTGAAGATCAATGGGCAGGGCGGTACTTC
TRBV6-7,TRBJ2-7,-,-,CASSYSLGYEQYF,TGTGCCAGCAGTTACTCTTTGGGGTACGAGCAGTACTTC
TRBV9,TRBJ1-6,-,-,CASSPRPAAYQAPLHF,TGTGCCAGCAGCCCCCGTCCGGCAGCCTACCAGGCACCCCTCCACTTT
TRBV18,TRBJ2-1,TRBD1,-,CASSPGGQGNEQFF,TGTGCCAGCTCACCAGGGGGACAGGGGAATGAGCAGTTCTTC
TRBV7-9,TRBJ1-2,-,-,CASSLDPFSGLSYGYTF,TGTGCCAGCAGCTTAGACCCCTTCTCCGGGCTTTCCTATGGCTACACCTTC
TRBV5-1,TRBJ2-7,-,-,CASSLGASEQYF,TGCGCCAGCAGCTTAGGGGCAAGCGAGCAGTACTTC
TRBV6-1,TRBJ2-7,-,-,CASSYRDSYEQYF,TGTGCCAGCAGCTATCGGGACTCCTACGAGCAGTACTTC
TRBV7-2,TRBJ1-1,-,-,CASSLELGLTNTEAFF,TGTGCCAGCAGCTTAGAATTAGGGCTAACCAACACTGAAGCTTTCTTT
TRBV10-3,TRBJ1-1,TRBD1,-,CAISYDLQGEAFF,TGTGCCATCTCATACGACTTACAGGGGGAAGCTTTCTTT
TRBV7-9,TRBJ1-1,-,once,CASSLDREAFF,TGTGCCAGCAGTTTGGACAGAGAAGCTTTCTTT
TRBV2,TRBJ2-7,-,-,CASRLFTQYF,TGTGCCAGTCGACTCTTCACCCAGTACTTC
TRBV18,TRBJ2-7,-,-,CASSPANEQYF,TGTGCCAGCTCACCGGCGAACGAGCAGTACTTC
TRBV9,TRBJ2-1,TRBD2,-,CASSAPLAGAYNEQFF,TGTGCCAGCAGCGCCCCCCTAGCGGGGGCATACAATGAGCAGTTCTTC